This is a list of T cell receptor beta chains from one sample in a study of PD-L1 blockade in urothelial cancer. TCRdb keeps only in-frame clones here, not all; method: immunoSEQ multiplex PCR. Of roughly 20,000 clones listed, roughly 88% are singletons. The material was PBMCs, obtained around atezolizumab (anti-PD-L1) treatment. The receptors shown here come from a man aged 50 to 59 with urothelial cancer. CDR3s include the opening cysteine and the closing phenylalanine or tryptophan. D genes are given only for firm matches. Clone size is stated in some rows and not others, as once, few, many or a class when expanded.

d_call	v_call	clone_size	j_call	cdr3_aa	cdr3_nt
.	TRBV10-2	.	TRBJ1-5	CASNLYSNQPQHF	TGCGCCAGCAATCTCTATAGCAATCAGCCCCAGCATTTT
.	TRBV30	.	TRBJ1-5	CAWSGTAKNQPQHF	TGTGCCTGGAGCGGAACAGCCAAAAATCAGCCCCAGCATTTT
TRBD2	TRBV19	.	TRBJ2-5	CASSPGPSGPGAQYF	TGTGCCAGTAGTCCCGGGCCTAGCGGGCCTGGGGCCCAGTACTTC
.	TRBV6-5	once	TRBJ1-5	CASSYSGQANQPQHF	TGTGCCAGCAGTTACTCGGGGCAGGCCAATCAGCCCCAGCATTTT
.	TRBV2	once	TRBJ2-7	CASKRLAYEQYF	TGTGCCAGCAAGAGGTTGGCCTACGAGCAGTACTTC
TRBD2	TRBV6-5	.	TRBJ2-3	CASRLTGGAIDTQYF	TGTGCCAGTCGGCTAACCGGGGGGGCCATAGATACGCAGTATTTT
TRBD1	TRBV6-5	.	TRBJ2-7	CASSNGARGYEQYF	TGTGCCAGCAGTAACGGGGCCAGGGGGTACGAGCAGTACTTC
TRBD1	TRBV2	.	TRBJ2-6	CASSDRTGFGANVLTF	TGTGCCAGCAGTGACCGGACAGGGTTCGGGGCCAACGTCCTGACTTTC
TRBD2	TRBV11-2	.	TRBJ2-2	CASSLILRGGGELFF	TGTGCCAGCAGCTTGATTCTTCGGGGGGGCGGGGAGCTGTTTTTT
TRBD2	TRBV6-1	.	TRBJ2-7	CASSEGAGGTYEQYF	TGTGCCAGCAGTGAAGGAGCGGGAGGGACCTACGAGCAGTACTTC
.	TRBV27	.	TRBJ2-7	CASRQGYEQYF	TGTGCCAGCAGACAGGGCTACGAGCAGTACTTC
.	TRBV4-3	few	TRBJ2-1	CASSQEAGGVTYNEQFF	TGCGCCAGCAGCCAAGAGGCAGGAGGGGTGACCTACAATGAGCAGTTCTTC
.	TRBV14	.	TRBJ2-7	CASRLGASYEQYF	TGTGCCAGCAGGCTGGGAGCCTCCTACGAGCAGTACTTC
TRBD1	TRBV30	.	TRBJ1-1	CAWGSGGVNTEAFF	TGTGCCTGGGGTTCAGGGGGCGTCAACACTGAAGCTTTCTTT
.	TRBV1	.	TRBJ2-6	CTSSQDVRLAGARGQSSGANVLTF	TGCACCAGCAGCCAAGACGTTAGACTAGCGGGGGCCAGAGGGCAGAGCTCTGGGGCCAACGTCCTGACTTTC
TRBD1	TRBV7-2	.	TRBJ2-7	CASSLAGQGDYEQYF	TGTGCCAGCAGCTTAGCCGGACAGGGGGACTACGAGCAGTACTTC
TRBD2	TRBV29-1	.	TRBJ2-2	CSARLAGASTPGELFF	TGCAGCGCACGCCTAGCGGGGGCATCGACCCCCGGGGAGCTGTTTTTT
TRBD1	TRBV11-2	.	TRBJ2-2	CASSPDRGRSTGELFF	TGTGCCAGCAGCCCAGACAGGGGGCGAAGCACCGGGGAGCTGTTTTTT
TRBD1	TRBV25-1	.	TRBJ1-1	CASSAKGTGRDTEAFF	TGTGCCAGCAGTGCCAAGGGGACAGGGAGGGACACTGAAGCTTTCTTT
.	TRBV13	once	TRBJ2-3	CASSPGRRSSTDTQYF	TGTGCCAGCAGCCCCGGCAGGCGATCTAGCACAGATACGCAGTATTTT
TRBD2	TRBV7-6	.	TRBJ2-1	CASSFSGSVVYNEQFF	TGTGCCAGCAGCTTTAGCGGGAGTGTAGTTTACAATGAGCAGTTCTTC
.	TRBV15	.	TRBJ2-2	CATSREHSTGELFF	TGTGCCACCAGCAGAGAACATTCCACCGGGGAGCTGTTTTTT
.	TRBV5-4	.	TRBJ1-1	CASSLDSDSREAFF	TGTGCCAGCAGCCTCGACTCGGACAGTAGAGAAGCTTTCTTT
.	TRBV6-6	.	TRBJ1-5	CASTRSGNRENQPQHF	TGTGCCAGCACCCGGTCAGGGAACAGAGAGAATCAGCCCCAGCATTTT
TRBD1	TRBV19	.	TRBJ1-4	CASSPDRGEKLFF	TGTGCCAGTAGCCCGGACAGGGGGGAAAAACTGTTTTTT
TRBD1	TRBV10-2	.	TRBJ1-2	CASSVQGRTGGGGYTF	TGCGCCAGCAGTGTCCAAGGAAGGACAGGGGGAGGTGGCTACACCTTC
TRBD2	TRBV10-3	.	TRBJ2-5	CAIQTSGSETQYF	TGTGCCATACAGACTAGCGGGAGCGAGACCCAGTACTTC
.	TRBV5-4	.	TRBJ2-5	CASSFGGSGETQYF	TGTGCCAGCAGCTTTGGAGGGAGTGGAGAGACCCAGTACTTC